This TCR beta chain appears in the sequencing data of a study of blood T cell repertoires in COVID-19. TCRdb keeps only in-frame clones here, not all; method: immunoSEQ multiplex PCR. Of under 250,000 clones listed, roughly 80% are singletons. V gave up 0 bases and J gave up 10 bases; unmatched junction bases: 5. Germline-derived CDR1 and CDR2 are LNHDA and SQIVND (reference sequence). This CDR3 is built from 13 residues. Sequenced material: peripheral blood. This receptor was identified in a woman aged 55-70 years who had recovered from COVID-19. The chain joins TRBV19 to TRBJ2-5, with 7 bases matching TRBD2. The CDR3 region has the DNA TGTGCCAGTAGTATAGATCGGGGGGATAGCCAGTACTTC. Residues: CASSIDRGDSQYF.